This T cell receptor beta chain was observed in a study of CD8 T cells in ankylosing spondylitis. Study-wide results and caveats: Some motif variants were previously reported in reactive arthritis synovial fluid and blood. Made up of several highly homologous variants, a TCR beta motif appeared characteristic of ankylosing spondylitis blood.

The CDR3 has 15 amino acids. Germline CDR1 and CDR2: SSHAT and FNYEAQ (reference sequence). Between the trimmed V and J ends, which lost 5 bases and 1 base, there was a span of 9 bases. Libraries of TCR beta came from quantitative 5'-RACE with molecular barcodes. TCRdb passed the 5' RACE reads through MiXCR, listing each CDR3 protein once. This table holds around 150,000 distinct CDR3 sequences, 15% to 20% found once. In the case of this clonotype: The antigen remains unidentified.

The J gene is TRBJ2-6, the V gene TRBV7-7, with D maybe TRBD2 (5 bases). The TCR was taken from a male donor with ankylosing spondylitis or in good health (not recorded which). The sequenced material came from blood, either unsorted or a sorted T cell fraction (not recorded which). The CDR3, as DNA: TGTGCCAGCAGCCCCGGGGATTCTGGGGCCAACGTCCTGACTTTC. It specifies CASSPGDSGANVLTF.